This TCR beta chain was captured in a study of metastatic and nonmetastatic thyroid tumors. Study-level findings and limits: When malignant thyroid tumors were compared with benign nodules, TCR beta diversity was reportedly significantly higher in the malignant tumors. This held in both blood and tumor samples.

CDR3 length equals 17 residues. The germline CDR1 and CDR2 sequences are MDHEN and SYDVKM. Trimming shortened V by 5 bases and J by 0 bases, and 18 bases separated the two germline ends. Through MiXCR, TCRdb re-clonotyped the PCR reads. Of some 7,000 clones in the sample, about 26% were seen once. Relative to its sample, this clone is medium-sized. Its matching antigen is unknown. Thyroid surgery was performed in patients who had received no treatment beforehand. Sequencing was done on a sample of adjacent normal tissue. The clonotype comes from a male donor with papillary thyroid cancer or a benign thyroid nodule (not recorded which). Some clones in this sample may be carry-over from other donors' samples. This chain joins TRBV28 and TRBJ2-3; D may be TRBD1 or TRBD2 (6 bases each). CDR3 protein: CASSPRVGGKSTDTQYF. The CDR3 DNA follows: TGTGCCAGCAGTCCACGAGTGGGGGGCAAAAGCACAGATACGCAGTATTTT.